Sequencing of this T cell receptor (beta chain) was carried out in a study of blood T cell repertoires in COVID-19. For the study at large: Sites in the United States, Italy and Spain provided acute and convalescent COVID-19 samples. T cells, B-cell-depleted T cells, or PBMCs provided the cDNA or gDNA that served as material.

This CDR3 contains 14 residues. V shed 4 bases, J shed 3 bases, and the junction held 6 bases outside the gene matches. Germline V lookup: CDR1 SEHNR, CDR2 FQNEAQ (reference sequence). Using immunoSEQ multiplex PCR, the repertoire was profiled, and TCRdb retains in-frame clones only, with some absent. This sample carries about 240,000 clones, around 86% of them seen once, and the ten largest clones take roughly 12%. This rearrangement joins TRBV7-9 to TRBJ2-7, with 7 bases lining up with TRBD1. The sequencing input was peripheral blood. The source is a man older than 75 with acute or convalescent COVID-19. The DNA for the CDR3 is TGTGCCAGCAGCTCCCGGGACAGCGACTACGAGCAGTACTTC. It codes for CASSSRDSDYEQYF.